The text below deals with one T cell receptor beta chain. These data are taken from a study of blood T cell repertoires in COVID-19. Germline CDR1 and CDR2: SEHNR and FQNEAQ (reference sequence). The V and J ends lost 5 bases and 4 bases respectively, with 14 bases between them. CDR3 length: 14 residues. Original analysis: Quantification of nucleated cells was approximated via reference gene primer amplification. Sequencing was performed with immunoSEQ multiplex PCR; in TCRdb, only in-frame clones are kept and a portion is missing. D and trimming come from the DNA, and the V and J calls and clone size come from that table. The repertoire holds 100,000 to 120,000 clones, roughly 76% seen once, with 7.6% in the top ten.

The chain combines TRBV7-9 with TRBJ1-2; weak D call: TRBD1 (6 bases). The TCR originated in a woman aged 55 to 70 with acute or convalescent COVID-19. The sequenced material came from peripheral blood. The CDR3 DNA follows: TGTGCCAGCAGCCCAGCAGGGGTTGGCTATGGCTACACCTTC. The encoded protein is CASSPAGVGYGYTF. Looking up the rest from reference TRBV7-9 and TRBJ1-2 gives the full variable domain: DTGVSQNPRHKITKRGQNVTFRCDPISEHNRLYWYRQTLGQGPEFLTYFQNEAQLEKSRLLSDRFSAERPKGSFSTLEIQRTEQGDSAMYLCASSPAGVGYGYTFGSGTRLTVV.